These 6 T cell receptor beta chains were sequenced from one sample in a study of T cells after yellow fever vaccination. One entry per CDR3 protein results from TCRdb running MiXCR on the 5' RACE reads. The sample carries 250,000 to 400,000 distinct CDR3 sequences, 3.5% to 4.5% recorded once. The sequencing used PBMCs, collected 15 days after the yellow fever booster vaccination. The receptors originated from a man between 18 and 29 years old who received the YFV17D yellow fever vaccine.

This clonotype was recorded a few times. The V gene is TRBV4-3, the J gene TRBJ1-5; no clear D gene. Trimming left V 0 bases short and J 1 base short, with 19 bases between. Germline lookup yields CDR1 LGHNA and CDR2 YSLEER. The CDR3 has 19 residues. The CDR3 reads CASSQDAQSFTESNQPQHF. For the CDR3, the DNA is TGCGCCAGCAGCCAAGATGCCCAGAGTTTCACTGAAAGCAATCAGCCCCAGCATTTT.

At least ten counts were recorded for this clonotype. The chain links TRBV6-6 to TRBJ2-1; 11 nucleotides align to TRBD2. The CDR3 length is 16 residues. The V and J ends lost 2 bases and 8 bases, in that order; junction bases with no gene match: 8. Germline V CDR1 and CDR2: MNHNY, SVGAGI (reference sequence). This chain's CDR3 is CASSYQSSGGDYEQFF. CDR3 nucleotide sequence: TGTGCCAGCAGTTACCAGAGTAGCGGGGGGGATTATGAGCAGTTCTTC.

This clonotype was counted many times. V gene TRBV6-6 combines with J gene TRBJ1-5; possibly TRBD1 for D (5 bases). The germline CDR1 and CDR2 sequences are MNHNY and SVGAGI (reference sequence). Trimming pared 7 bases from V and 5 bases from J, leaving 12 bases between. CDR3 length: 13 amino acids. The CDR3 sequence: CASISGGYQPQHF. For the CDR3, the DNA is TGTGCCAGCATATCGGGGGGATATCAGCCCCAGCATTTT.

The rearrangement uses TRBV11-2 and TRBJ2-3; TRBD2 matches 8 bases. CDR3 size: 14 residues. V shed 5 bases and J 5 bases; nucleotides not matched to a gene: 6. CDR1 is SGHAT and CDR2 is FQNNGV in the germline V gene. The CDR3 DNA reads TGTGCCAGCAGCACCGGGACTAGGGGAGATACGCAGTATTTT. Translated: CASSTGTRGDTQYF.

Ten or more counts support this clonotype. The genes are TRBV6-6 and TRBJ2-2, with D possibly TRBD2 on 7 matching bases. CDR1 is MNHNY and CDR2 is SVGAGI in the germline V gene (reference sequence). Trimming removed 0 bases from V and 5 bases from J, with 10 bases in between. This CDR3 is built from 15 residues. The CDR3 DNA is TGTGCCAGCAGTTACTCGGGGGGGGCAACCGGGGAGCTGTTTTTT. Amino acid sequence: CASSYSGGATGELFF.

The chain uses TRBV6-6 and TRBJ2-5; D uncertain. The germline CDR1 and CDR2 sequences are MNHNY and SVGAGI (reference sequence). Trimming removed 4 bases from V and 5 bases from J, with 5 bases in between. CDR3 length: 11 residues. The CDR3 region is CASSSYETQYF. The CDR3, as DNA: TGTGCCAGCAGTTCTTACGAGACCCAGTACTTC.